Listed below are T cell receptor beta chains from one sample, sequenced in a study of T cell responses to AZD1222 COVID-19 vaccine. Sequenced by immunoSEQ multiplex PCR; TCRdb stores in-frame clones only, minus some. The sample lists 150,000 to 160,000 clones, 90% occurring once. Sequencing was performed on peripheral blood, taken 28 days after the second AZD1222 dose. The receptors were gathered from an adult who received the AZD1222 COVID-19 vaccine. CDR3s include the opening cysteine and the closing phenylalanine or tryptophan. A D gene is named only where the DNA matches it firmly. Size is stated for part of the rows, as once, few or many counts, or as a class when the clone is expanded.

>.|13|TRBJ2-1|TRBV20-1|.
CSASSGRANEQFF
TGCAGTGCTAGTTCGGGACGGGCCAATGAGCAGTTCTTC
>.|15|TRBJ2-3|TRBV30|TRBD2
CAWNPGTSRRDTQYF
TGTGCCTGGAATCCCGGGACTAGCAGAAGAGATACGCAGTATTTT
>.|14|TRBJ2-3|TRBV5-4|.
CASSLRTTTDTQYF
TGTGCCAGCAGCTTGCGGACGACGACAGATACGCAGTATTTT
>.|12|TRBJ2-1|TRBV6-5|.
CASMLTGDEQFF
TGTGCCAGCATGCTGACAGGCGATGAGCAGTTCTTC
>.|15|TRBJ1-6|TRBV6-5|TRBD1
CASSYRDRVNSPLHF
TGTGCCAGCAGTTATAGGGACAGGGTAAATTCACCCCTCCACTTT
>.|16|TRBJ1-5|TRBV15|.
CATSRVGTTSNQPQHF
TGTGCCACCAGCAGAGTAGGAACAACGAGCAATCAGCCCCAGCATTTT
>.|15|TRBJ1-1|TRBV9|TRBD1
CASSVAGTGTAEAFF
TGTGCCAGCAGCGTAGCTGGGACAGGGACGGCTGAAGCTTTCTTT
>few|11|TRBJ2-7|TRBV29-1|.
CTGVLGGEQYF
TGCACGGGGGTGTTAGGCGGGGAGCAGTACTTC
>.|15|TRBJ1-2|TRBV7-8|TRBD1
CASSSRQGGNYGYTF
TGTGCCAGCAGCTCCCGACAGGGGGGAAACTATGGCTACACCTTC
>.|18|TRBJ2-5|TRBV21-1|.
CASSYRLAGGLYQETQYF
TGTGCCAGCAGCTACAGACTAGCGGGGGGACTTTACCAAGAGACCCAGTACTTC
>.|13|TRBJ1-2|TRBV7-9|.
CASSPDRSYGYTF
TGTGCCAGCAGCCCCGACAGAAGCTATGGCTACACCTTC
>.|15|TRBJ2-3|TRBV10-2|.
CASSVQDLSTDTQYF
TGCGCCAGCAGTGTACAGGACCTAAGCACAGATACGCAGTATTTT
>once|18|TRBJ2-1|TRBV4-2|TRBD2
CASSQDLKTSGTYNEQFF
TGTGCCAGCAGCCAAGATCTTAAAACTAGCGGGACCTACAATGAGCAGTTCTTC
>.|15|TRBJ2-2|TRBV6-5|.
CASSPRQGGTGELFF
TGTGCCAGCAGCCCCCGCCAGGGCGGCACCGGGGAGCTGTTTTTT
>.|15|TRBJ1-2|TRBV11-2|TRBD1
CASTSPGQGRKGYTF
TGTGCCAGCACGAGTCCGGGACAGGGGCGCAAAGGCTACACCTTC
>.|15|TRBJ1-5|TRBV2|TRBD1
CASSEQGAGSQPQHF
TGTGCCAGCAGCGAACAGGGGGCAGGGAGTCAGCCCCAGCATTTT